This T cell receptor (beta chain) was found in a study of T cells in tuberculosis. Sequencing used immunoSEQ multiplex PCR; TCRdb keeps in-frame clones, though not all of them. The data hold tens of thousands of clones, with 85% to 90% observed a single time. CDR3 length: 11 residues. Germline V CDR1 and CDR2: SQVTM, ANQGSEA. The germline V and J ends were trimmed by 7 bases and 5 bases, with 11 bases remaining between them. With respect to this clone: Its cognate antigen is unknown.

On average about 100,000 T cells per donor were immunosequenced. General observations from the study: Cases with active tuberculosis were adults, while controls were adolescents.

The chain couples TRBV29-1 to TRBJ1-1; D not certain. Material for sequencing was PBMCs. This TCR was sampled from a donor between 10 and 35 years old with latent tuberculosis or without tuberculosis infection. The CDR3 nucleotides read TGCAGCGCCAAGCCGGGGACTGAAGCTTTCTTT. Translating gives CSAKPGTEAFF.